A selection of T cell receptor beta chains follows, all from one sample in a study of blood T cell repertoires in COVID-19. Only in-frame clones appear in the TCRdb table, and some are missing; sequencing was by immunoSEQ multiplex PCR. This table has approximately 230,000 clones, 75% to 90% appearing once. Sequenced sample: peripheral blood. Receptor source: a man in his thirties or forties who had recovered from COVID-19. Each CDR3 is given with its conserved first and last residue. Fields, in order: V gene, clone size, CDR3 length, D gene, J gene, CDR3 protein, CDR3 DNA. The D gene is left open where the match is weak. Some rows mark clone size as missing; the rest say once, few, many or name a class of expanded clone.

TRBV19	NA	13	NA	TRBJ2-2	CASSNRGGGELFF	TGTGCCAGTAGTAACCGGGGAGGCGGGGAGCTGTTTTTT
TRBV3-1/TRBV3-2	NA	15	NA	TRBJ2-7	CASSQWVDSPYEQYF	TGTGCCAGCAGCCAATGGGTCGACAGCCCCTACGAGCAGTACTTC
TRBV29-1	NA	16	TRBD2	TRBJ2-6	CSVELAGFSGANVLTF	TGCAGCGTTGAACTAGCGGGCTTCTCTGGGGCCAACGTCCTGACTTTC
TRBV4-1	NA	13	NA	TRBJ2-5	CASSLQVGETQYF	TGCGCCAGCAGCTTGCAGGTGGGAGAGACCCAGTACTTC
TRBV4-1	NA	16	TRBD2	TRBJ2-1	CASSQDPGLAGNEQFF	TGCGCCAGCAGCCAAGATCCCGGACTAGCGGGGAATGAGCAGTTCTTC
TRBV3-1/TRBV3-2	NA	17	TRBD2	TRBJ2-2	CASSQGRTSGGIGELFF	TGTGCCAGCAGCCAAGGGAGGACTAGCGGGGGGATCGGGGAGCTGTTTTTT
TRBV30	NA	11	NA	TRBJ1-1	CAWAARTEAFF	TGTGCCTGGGCCGCCAGAACTGAAGCTTTCTTT
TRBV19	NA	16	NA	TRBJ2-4	CASSIGTRTGIYIQYF	TGTGCCAGTAGTATCGGCACCCGCACAGGGATATACATTCAGTACTTC
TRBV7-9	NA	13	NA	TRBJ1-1	CASSFIENTEAFF	TGTGCCAGCAGCTTTATAGAGAACACTGAAGCTTTCTTT
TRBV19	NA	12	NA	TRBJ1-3	CASSPRGNTIYF	TGTGCCAGTAGTCCCCGGGGGAACACCATATATTTT
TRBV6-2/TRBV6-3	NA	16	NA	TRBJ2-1	CASSYHGPGDYNEQFF	TGTGCCAGCAGTTACCACGGCCCGGGGGATTACAATGAGCAGTTCTTC
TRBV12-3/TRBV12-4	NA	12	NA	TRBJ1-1	CASSFSRGEAFF	TGTGCCAGCAGTTTTAGTCGGGGGGAAGCTTTCTTT
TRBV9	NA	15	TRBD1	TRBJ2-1	CASSPWTGPYNEQFF	TGTGCCAGCAGCCCCTGGACAGGGCCATACAATGAGCAGTTCTTC
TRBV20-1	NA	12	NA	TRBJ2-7	CSASGALYEQYF	TGCAGTGCTAGTGGAGCACTATACGAGCAGTACTTC
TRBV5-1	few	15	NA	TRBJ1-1	CASTLLGTTNTEAFF	TGCGCCAGCACCCTATTGGGGACAACGAACACTGAAGCTTTCTTT
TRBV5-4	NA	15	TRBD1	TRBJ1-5	CASSLDRGLNQPQHF	TGTGCCAGCAGCTTGGACAGGGGCTTAAATCAGCCCCAGCATTTT
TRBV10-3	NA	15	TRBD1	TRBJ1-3	CAIFTGGYSGNTIYF	TGTGCCATTTTTACAGGGGGTTACTCTGGAAACACCATATATTTT
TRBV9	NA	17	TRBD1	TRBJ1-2	CASSKRTGGRGVYGYTF	TGTGCCAGCAGCAAGCGGACAGGGGGCAGAGGGGTCTATGGCTACACCTTC
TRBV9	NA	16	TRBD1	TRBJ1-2	CASSVDDGRGLGGYTF	TGTGCCAGCAGCGTAGATGACGGCAGGGGGCTTGGTGGCTACACCTTC
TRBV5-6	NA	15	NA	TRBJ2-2	CASSLGQSNTGELFF	TGTGCCAGCAGCTTGGGCCAGTCGAACACCGGGGAGCTGTTTTTT
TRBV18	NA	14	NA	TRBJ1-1	CASSPGRTDTEAFF	TGTGCCAGCTCACCGGGTAGAACAGACACTGAAGCTTTCTTT
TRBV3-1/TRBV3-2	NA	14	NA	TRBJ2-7	CASSPRNNPGEQYF	TGTGCCAGCAGCCCGAGGAACAACCCTGGGGAGCAGTACTTC
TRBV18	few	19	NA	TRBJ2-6	CASSPPPTDSHSGANVLTF	TGTGCCAGCTCACCACCCCCGACAGATTCCCACTCTGGGGCCAACGTCCTGACTTTC
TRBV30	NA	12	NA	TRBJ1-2	CAWRYSFYGYTF	TGTGCCTGGAGATACAGCTTCTATGGCTACACCTTC
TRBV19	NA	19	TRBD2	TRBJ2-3	CASRETGTSGGIGTDTQYF	TGTGCCAGTAGAGAAACCGGGACTAGCGGGGGGATAGGCACAGATACGCAGTATTTT
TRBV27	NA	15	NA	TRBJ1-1	CASSLLGGGGDEAFF	TGTGCCAGCAGTTTATTGGGGGGTGGTGGTGATGAAGCTTTCTTT
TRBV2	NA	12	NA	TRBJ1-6	CASSGGPSALHF	TGTGCCAGCAGTGGGGGCCCCTCCGCCCTCCACTTT
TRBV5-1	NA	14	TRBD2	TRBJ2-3	CASSLSGGTDTQYF	TGCGCCAGCAGCCTAAGCGGGGGCACAGATACGCAGTATTTT
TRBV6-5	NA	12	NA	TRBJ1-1	CAGKTVNTEAFF	TGTGCCGGAAAGACAGTGAACACTGAAGCTTTCTTT
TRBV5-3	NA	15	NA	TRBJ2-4	CARSFSRGSKNIQYF	TGTGCCAGAAGCTTTTCCAGGGGATCCAAAAACATTCAGTACTTC
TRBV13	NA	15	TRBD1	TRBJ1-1	CASSFPGTGAFEAFF	TGTGCCAGCAGCTTCCCCGGGACAGGGGCCTTCGAAGCTTTCTTT
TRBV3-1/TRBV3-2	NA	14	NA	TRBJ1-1	CASSQSERRAEAFF	TGTGCCAGCAGCCAAAGCGAGAGGAGGGCTGAAGCTTTCTTT
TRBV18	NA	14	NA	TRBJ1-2	CASSPDSQGNGYTF	TGTGCCAGCTCACCAGATTCACAGGGAAATGGCTACACCTTC
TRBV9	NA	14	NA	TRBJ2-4	CASSVGAGSSIQYF	TGTGCCAGCAGCGTAGGGGCAGGGTCAAGCATTCAGTACTTC
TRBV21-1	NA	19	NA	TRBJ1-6	CASSDNRTGRPNYNSPLHF	TGTGCCAGCAGCGACAACCGGACAGGGCGCCCGAATTATAATTCACCCCTCCACTTT
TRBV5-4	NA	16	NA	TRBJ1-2	CASSLDAGGSSYGYTF	TGTGCCAGCAGCCTGGACGCTGGGGGCAGCTCATATGGCTACACCTTC
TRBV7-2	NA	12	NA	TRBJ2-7	CASSLGAYEQYF	TGTGCCAGCAGCTTAGGAGCCTACGAGCAGTACTTC
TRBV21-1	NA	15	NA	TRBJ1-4	CASSTLGQGREKLFF	TGTGCCAGCAGCACGTTAGGACAGGGTCGGGAAAAACTGTTTTTT
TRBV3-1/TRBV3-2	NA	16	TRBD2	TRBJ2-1	CASSLPLAGGYNEQFF	TGTGCCAGCAGCCTCCCACTAGCGGGGGGTTACAATGAGCAGTTCTTC
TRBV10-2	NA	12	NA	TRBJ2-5	CASSESRETQYF	TGCGCCAGCAGTGAGTCGAGGGAGACCCAGTACTTC
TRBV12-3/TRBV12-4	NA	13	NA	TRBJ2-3	CASSPSSRDTQYF	TGTGCCAGCAGTCCGTCGTCCCGGGATACGCAGTATTTT
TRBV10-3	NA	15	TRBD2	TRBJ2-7	CAIREGLAGGSEQYF	TGTGCCATCAGGGAGGGACTAGCGGGGGGGAGCGAGCAGTACTTC
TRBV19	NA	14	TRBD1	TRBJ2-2	CASSVTGGSGELFF	TGTGCCAGTAGTGTAACAGGGGGCTCCGGGGAGCTGTTTTTT
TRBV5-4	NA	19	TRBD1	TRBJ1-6	CASSFGRDSLPSYNSPLHF	TGTGCCAGCAGCTTCGGCCGGGACAGTCTCCCCTCCTATAATTCACCCCTCCACTTT
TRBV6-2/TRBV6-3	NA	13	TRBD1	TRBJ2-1	CASSGSRGRKQFF	TGTGCCAGCAGTGGGAGCAGGGGGCGTAAGCAGTTCTTC
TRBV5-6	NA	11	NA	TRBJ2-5	CASSVQETQYF	TGTGCCAGCAGCGTACAAGAGACCCAGTACTTC
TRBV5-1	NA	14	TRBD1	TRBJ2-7	CASSQGQGPYEQYF	TGCGCCAGCAGCCAGGGACAGGGCCCCTACGAGCAGTACTTC
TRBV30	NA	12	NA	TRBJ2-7	CAWSWTGIEQYF	TGTGCCTGGAGCTGGACCGGGATAGAGCAGTACTTC
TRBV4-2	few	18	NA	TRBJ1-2	CASSQDWVVRGEDYGYTF	TGTGCCAGCAGCCAAGATTGGGTAGTCAGGGGAGAAGACTATGGCTACACCTTC
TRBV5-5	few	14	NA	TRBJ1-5	CASSLRGSNQPQHF	TGTGCCAGCAGCCTCAGGGGTAGCAATCAGCCCCAGCATTTT
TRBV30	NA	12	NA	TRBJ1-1	CAWSGGVTEAFF	TGTGCCTGGAGTGGGGGGGTCACTGAAGCTTTCTTT
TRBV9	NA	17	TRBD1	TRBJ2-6	CASSPRDRPSGANVLTF	TGTGCCAGCAGCCCCCGGGACAGGCCCTCTGGGGCCAACGTCCTGACTTTC
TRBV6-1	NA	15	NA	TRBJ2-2	CASSSEGADTGELFF	TGTGCCAGCAGCTCGGAGGGGGCGGACACCGGGGAGCTGTTTTTT
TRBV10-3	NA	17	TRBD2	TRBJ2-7	CAISENRLAGAPWMQYF	TGTGCCATCAGTGAAAATAGACTAGCGGGGGCCCCGTGGATGCAGTACTTC
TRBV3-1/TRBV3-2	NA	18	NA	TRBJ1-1	CASTNWAPGGGMRTEAFF	TGTGCCAGCACCAACTGGGCGCCCGGGGGGGGGATGAGGACTGAAGCTTTCTTT
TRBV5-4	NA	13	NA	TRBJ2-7	CASSPQPGREQYF	TGTGCCAGCAGCCCGCAGCCTGGGAGGGAGCAGTACTTC
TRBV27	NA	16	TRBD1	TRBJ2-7	CASTPLLRDRHYEQYF	TGTGCCAGCACCCCACTTCTAAGGGACAGACACTACGAGCAGTACTTC
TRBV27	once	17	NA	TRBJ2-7	CASSSSHITGFSYEQYF	TGTGCCAGCAGTTCCTCCCACATTACAGGGTTTTCCTACGAGCAGTACTTC
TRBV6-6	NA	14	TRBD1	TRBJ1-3	CASSYGQGGNTIYF	TGTGCCAGCAGTTACGGACAGGGGGGAAACACCATATATTTT
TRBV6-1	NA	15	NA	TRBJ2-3	CASSEDSTSTDTQYF	TGTGCCAGCAGTGAAGATAGTACTAGCACAGATACGCAGTATTTT